The source of this TCR beta chain is a study of T-cell memory formation after mild COVID-19. Study-level background: The TCR clusters were mostly specific to one donor. The study, taken as a whole, reports: Whether second-wave clones peaking at day 37 were SARS-CoV-2 specific went unconfirmed. The pre-infection memory compartment contained some responding clones, suggesting cross-reactive memory joined.

After 5'RACE with constant-segment primers, TCR alpha and TCR beta cDNA libraries carrying sample barcodes and UMIs were obtained. TCRdb re-called the 5' RACE reads through MiXCR, storing one row per CDR3 protein. The sample includes tens of thousands of distinct CDR3 sequences, about 13% of them seen just once. Trimming shortened V by 4 bases and J by 7 bases, and 10 bases separated the two germline ends. The CDR3 length is 12 residues. This clonotype was found a few times. The antigen is undetermined. This receptor was identified in an adult woman who had mild COVID-19 (a few samples of this study predate the infection). Cell type and time point are not known. Sequenced material: PBMCs or a T cell subset sorted from them (not recorded which). V and J are TRBV12-3 or TRBV12-4 and TRBJ1-1; TRBD1 might be the D (5 bases). The CDR3 coding sequence is TGTGCCAGCAGTTCTCGGAGGGGTGAAGCTTTCTTT. This encodes CASSSRRGEAFF.